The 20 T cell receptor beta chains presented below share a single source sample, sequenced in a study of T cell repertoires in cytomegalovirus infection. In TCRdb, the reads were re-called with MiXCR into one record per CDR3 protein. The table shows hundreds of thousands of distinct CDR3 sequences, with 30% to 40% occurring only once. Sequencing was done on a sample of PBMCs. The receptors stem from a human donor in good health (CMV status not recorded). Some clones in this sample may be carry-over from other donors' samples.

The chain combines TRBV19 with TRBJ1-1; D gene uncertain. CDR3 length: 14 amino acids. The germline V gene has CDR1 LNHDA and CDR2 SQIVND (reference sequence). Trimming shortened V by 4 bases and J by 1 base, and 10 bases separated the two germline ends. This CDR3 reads CASSNGRANTEAFF. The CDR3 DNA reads TGTGCCAGTAGTAACGGGAGGGCGAACACTGAAGCTTTCTTT.

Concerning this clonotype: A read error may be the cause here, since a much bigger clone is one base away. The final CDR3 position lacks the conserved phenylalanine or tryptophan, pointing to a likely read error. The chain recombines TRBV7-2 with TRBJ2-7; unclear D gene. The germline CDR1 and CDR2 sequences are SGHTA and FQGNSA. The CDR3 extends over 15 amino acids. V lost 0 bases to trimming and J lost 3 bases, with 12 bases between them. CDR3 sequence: CASSLALGSYYEQYL. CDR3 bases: TGTGCCAGCAGCTTAGCGCTAGGCAGCTACTACGAGCAGTACTTA.

The CDR3: CASSHIPGQGVTDTQYF. The CDR3 coding sequence is TGTGCCAGCAGCCATATACCGGGACAGGGAGTCACAGATACGCAGTATTTT. V usage is TRBV27 and J usage is TRBJ2-3, with 9 nucleotides matching TRBD1. The trim removed 6 bases at V and 2 bases at J, leaving 12 bases unmatched. This CDR3 is built from 17 residues. The germline CDR1 and CDR2 sequences are MNHEY and SMNVEV (reference sequence).

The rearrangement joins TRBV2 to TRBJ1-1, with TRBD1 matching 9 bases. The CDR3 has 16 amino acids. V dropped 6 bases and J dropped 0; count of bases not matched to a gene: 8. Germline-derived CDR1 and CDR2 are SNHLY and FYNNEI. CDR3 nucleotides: TGTGCCAGCAGCCACCCGGGACAGGGAATGAACACTGAAGCTTTCTTT. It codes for CASSHPGQGMNTEAFF.

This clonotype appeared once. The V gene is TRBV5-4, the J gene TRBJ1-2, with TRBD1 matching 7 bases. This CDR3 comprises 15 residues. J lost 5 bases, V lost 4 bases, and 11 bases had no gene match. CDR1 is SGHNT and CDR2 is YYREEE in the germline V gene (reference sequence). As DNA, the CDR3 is TGTGCCAGCAGCGCTTCCGGGACAGACCCTTATGGCTACACCTTC. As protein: CASSASGTDPYGYTF.

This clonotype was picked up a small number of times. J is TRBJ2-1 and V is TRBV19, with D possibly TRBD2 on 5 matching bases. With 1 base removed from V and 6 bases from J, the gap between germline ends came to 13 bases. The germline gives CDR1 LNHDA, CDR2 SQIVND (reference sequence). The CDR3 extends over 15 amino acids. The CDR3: CASSIGTAGLNEQFF. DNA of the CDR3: TGTGCCAGTAGTATAGGGACGGCGGGCCTCAATGAGCAGTTCTTC.

The CDR3 nucleotides read TGTGCCAGCAGTTCGAAGCAGGGAGTCACTAGCACTGAAGCTTTCTTT. Its translation is CASSSKQGVTSTEAFF. This chain links TRBV27 with TRBJ1-1; D might be TRBD1 (5 bases). CDR1 is MNHEY and CDR2 is SMNVEV in the germline V gene (reference sequence). The CDR3 consists of 16 residues. V shed 4 bases and J shed 4 bases, with 19 bases lying between them.

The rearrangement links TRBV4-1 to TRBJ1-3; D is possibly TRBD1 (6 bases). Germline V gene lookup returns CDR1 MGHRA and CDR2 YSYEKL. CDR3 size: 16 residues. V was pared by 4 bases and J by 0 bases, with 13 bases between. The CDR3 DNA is TGCGCCAGCAGCCCGGGGGGGGCTCACTCTGGAAACACCATATATTTT. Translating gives CASSPGGAHSGNTIYF.

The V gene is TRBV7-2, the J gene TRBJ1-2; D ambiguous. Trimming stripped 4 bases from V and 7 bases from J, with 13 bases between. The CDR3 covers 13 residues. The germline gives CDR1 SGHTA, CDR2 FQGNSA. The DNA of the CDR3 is TGTGCCAGCAGCTCTGTCACCGCTGGTGGCTACACCTTC. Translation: CASSSVTAGGYTF.

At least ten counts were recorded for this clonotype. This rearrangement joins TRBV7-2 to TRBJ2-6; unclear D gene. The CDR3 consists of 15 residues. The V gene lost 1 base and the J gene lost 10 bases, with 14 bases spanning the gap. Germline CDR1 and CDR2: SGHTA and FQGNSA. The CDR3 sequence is CASSLDRGSENVLTF. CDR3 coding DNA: TGTGCCAGCAGCTTAGATCGAGGCAGCGAAAACGTCCTGACTTTC.

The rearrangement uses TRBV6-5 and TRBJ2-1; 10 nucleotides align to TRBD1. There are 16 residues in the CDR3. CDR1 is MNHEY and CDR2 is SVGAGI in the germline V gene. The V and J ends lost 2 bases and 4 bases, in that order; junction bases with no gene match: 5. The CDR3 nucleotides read TGTGCCAGCAGTTACCAGGGACAGGGGTTGTACAATGAGCAGTTCTTC. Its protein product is CASSYQGQGLYNEQFF.

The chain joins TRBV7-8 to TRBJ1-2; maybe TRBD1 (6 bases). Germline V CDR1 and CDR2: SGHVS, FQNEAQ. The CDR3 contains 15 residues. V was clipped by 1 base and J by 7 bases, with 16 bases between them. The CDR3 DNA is TGTGCCAGCAGCTTAGATGAAGGCAGGGGTAGTGGCTACACCTTC. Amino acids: CASSLDEGRGSGYTF.

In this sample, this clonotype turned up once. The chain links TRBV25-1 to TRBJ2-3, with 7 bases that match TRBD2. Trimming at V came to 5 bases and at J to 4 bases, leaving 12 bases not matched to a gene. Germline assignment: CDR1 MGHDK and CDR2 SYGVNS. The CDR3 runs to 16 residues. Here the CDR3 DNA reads TGTGCCAGCAGTCTGCAGACTAGCCGTGTCGCAGATACGCAGTATTTT. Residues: CASSLQTSRVADTQYF.

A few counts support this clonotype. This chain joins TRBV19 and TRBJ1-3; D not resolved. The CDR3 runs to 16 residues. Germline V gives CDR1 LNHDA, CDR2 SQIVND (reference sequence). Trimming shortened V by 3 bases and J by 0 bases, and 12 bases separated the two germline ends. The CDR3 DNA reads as TGTGCCAGTAGTATTTCGGACGGGTACTCTGGAAACACCATATATTTT. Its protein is CASSISDGYSGNTIYF.

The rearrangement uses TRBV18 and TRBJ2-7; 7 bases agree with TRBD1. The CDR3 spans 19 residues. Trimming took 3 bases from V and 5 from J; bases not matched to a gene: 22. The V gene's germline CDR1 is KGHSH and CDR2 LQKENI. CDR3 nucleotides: TGTGCCAGCTCACCTACCGGGACAGATGGGACGGGGTATTTGGACGAGCAGTACTTC. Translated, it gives CASSPTGTDGTGYLDEQYF.

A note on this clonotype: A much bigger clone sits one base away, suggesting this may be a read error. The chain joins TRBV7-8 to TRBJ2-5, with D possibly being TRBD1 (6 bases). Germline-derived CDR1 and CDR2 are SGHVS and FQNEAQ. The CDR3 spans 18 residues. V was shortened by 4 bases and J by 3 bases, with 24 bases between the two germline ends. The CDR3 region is CASSSNVLPRTEKETQYF. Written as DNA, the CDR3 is TGTGCCAGCAGCTCTAACGTACTACCCCGGACAGAGAAAGAGACCCAGTACTTC.

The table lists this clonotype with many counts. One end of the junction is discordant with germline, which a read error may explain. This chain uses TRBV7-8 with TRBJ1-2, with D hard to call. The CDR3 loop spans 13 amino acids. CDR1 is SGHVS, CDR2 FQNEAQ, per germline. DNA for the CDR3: TGTGCCAGCAGCCTAGCGGCAGCGGGGGGCTACACCTTC. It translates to CASSLAAAGGYTF.

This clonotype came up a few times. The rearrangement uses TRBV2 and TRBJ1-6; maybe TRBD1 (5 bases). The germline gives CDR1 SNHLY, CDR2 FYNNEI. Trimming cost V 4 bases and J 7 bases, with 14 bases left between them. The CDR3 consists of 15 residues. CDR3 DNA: TGTGCCAGCAGTGCGGGGAGGGGTAAGAATTCACCCCTCCACTTT. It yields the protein CASSAGRGKNSPLHF.

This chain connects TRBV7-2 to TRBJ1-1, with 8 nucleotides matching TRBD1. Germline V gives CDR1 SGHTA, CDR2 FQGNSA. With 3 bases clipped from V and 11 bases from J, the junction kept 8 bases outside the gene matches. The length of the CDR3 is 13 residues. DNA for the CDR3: TGTGCCAGCAGCTTCGCCGACAGGGGTCGGGCTTTCTTT. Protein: CASSFADRGRAFF.

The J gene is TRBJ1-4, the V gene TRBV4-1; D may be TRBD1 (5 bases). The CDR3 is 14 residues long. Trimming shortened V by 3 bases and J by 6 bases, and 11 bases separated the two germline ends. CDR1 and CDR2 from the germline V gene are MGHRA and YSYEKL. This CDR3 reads CASSHREEDEKLFF. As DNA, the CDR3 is TGCGCCAGCAGCCACAGGGAGGAGGATGAAAAACTGTTTTTT.